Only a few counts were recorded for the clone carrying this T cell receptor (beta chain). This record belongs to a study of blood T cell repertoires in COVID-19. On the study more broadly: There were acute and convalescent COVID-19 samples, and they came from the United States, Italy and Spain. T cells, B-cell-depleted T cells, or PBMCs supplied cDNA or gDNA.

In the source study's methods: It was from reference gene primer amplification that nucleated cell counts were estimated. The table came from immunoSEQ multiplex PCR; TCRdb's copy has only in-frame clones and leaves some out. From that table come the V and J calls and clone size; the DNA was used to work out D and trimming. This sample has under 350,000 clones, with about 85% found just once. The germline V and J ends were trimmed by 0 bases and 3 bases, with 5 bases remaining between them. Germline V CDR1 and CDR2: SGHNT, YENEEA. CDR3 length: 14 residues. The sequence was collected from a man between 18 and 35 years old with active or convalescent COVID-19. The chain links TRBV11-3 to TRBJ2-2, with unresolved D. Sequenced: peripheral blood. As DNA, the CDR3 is TGTGCCAGCAGCTTAGAAATATACACCGGGGAGCTGTTTTTT. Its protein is CASSLEIYTGELFF.